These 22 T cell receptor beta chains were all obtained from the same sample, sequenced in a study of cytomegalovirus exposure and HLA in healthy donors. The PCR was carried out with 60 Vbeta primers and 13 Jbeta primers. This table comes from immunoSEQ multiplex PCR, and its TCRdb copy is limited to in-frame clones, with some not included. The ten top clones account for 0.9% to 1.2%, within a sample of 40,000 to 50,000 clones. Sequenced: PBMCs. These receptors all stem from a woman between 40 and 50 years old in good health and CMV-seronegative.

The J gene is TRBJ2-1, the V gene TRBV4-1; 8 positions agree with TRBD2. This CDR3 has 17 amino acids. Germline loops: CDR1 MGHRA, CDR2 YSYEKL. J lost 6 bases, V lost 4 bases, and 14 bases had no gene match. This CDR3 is CASSRSLRTSSGNEQFF. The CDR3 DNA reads TGCGCCAGCAGCCGATCGCTTAGGACTAGCTCTGGCAATGAGCAGTTCTTC.

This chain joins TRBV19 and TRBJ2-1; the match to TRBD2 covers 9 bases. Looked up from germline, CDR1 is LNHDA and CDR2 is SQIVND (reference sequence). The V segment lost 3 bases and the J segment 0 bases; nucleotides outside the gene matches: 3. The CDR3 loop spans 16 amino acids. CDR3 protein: CASSISGSSSYNEQFF. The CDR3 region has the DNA TGTGCCAGTAGTATTAGCGGGAGTAGCTCCTACAATGAGCAGTTCTTC.

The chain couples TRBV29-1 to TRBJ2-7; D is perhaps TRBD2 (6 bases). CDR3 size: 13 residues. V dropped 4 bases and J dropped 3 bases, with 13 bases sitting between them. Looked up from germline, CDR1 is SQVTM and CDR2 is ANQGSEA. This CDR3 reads CSVARRGIYEQYF. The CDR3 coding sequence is TGCAGCGTTGCAAGGAGGGGCATCTACGAGCAGTACTTC.

The CDR3 reads CASSQGYRAGYTF. The CDR3 DNA sequence: TGTGCCAGCAGCCAAGGGTACAGGGCTGGCTACACCTTC. The chain has TRBV14 and TRBJ1-2; tentatively, D is TRBD1 (6 bases). Looked up from germline, CDR1 is SGHDN and CDR2 is FVKESK. The CDR3 has 13 residues. Trimming pared 1 base from V and 7 bases from J, leaving 10 bases between.

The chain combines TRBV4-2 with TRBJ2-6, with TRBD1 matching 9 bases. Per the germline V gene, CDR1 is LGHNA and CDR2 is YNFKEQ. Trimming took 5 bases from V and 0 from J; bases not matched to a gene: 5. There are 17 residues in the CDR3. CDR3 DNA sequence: TGTGCCAGCAGCGCGGGACAGGGAAGCTCTGGGGCCAACGTCCTGACTTTC. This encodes CASSAGQGSSGANVLTF.

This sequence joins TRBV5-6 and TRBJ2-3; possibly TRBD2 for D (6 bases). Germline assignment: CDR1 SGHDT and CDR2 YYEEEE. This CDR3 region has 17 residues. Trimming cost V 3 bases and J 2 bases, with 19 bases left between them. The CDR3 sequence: CASSSLRTTPNTDTQYF. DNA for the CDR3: TGTGCCAGCAGCTCGTTAAGGACTACACCAAACACAGATACGCAGTATTTT.

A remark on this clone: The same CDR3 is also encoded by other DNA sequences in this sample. The CDR3 region is CASSIAPAGDTQYF. CDR3 nucleotides: TGTGCCAGTAGTATAGCACCCGCAGGGGATACGCAGTATTTT. The chain couples TRBV19 to TRBJ2-3; tentatively, D is TRBD1 (5 bases). This CDR3 spans 14 amino acids. Per the germline V gene, CDR1 is LNHDA and CDR2 is SQIVND (reference sequence). V shed 1 base and J shed 6 bases, with 11 bases lying between them. Based on the CDR3 plus reference TRBV19 and TRBJ2-3, the full variable domain is DGGITQSPKYLFRKEGQNVTLSCEQNLNHDAMYWYRQDPGQGLRLIYYSQIVNDFQKGDIAEGYSVSREKKESFPLTVTSAQKNPTAFYLCASSIAPAGDTQYFGPGTRLTVL.

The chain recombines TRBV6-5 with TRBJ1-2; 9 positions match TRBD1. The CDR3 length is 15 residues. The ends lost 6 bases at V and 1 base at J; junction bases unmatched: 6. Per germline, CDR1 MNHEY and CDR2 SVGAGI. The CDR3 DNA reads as TGTGCCAGCAGGCCCGACAGGGGGTTTAACTATGGCTACACCTTC. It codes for CASRPDRGFNYGYTF.

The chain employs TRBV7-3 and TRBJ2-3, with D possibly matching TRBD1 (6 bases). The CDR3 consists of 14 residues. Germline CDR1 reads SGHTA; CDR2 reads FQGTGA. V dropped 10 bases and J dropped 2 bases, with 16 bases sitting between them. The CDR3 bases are TGTGCCACAGGGGTGGGAGCGACCACAGATACGCAGTATTTT. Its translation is CATGVGATTDTQYF.

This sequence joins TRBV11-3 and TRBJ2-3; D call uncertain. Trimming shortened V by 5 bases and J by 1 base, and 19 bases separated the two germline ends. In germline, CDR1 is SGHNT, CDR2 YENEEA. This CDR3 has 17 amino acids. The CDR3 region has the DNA TGTGCCAGCAGCCCCGGTTGGAGTCTCGAAGGCACAGATACGCAGTATTTT. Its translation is CASSPGWSLEGTDTQYF.

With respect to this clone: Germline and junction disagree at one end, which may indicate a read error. Here the CDR3 reads CAGDRSGGSDNEQFF. The CDR3 DNA reads TGTGCCGGGGATCGGAGCGGGGGCTCCGACAATGAGCAGTTCTTC. This sequence joins TRBV30 and TRBJ2-1; 8 bases are shared with TRBD2. CDR3 length: 15 amino acids. Germline values: CDR1 GTSNPN, CDR2 SVGIG (reference sequence).

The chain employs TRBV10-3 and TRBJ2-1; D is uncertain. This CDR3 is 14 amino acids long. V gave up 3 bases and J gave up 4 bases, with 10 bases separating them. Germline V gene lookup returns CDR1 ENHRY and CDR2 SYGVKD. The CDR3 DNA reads TGTGCCATCAGTGACTACGGTGGTTACAATGAGCAGTTCTTC. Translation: CAISDYGGYNEQFF.

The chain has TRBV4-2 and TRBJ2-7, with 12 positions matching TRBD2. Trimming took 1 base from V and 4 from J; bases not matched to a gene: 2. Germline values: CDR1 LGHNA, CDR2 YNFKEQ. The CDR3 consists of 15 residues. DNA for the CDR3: TGTGCCAGCAGCCAAGGGACTAGCGGGACTTACGAGCAGTACTTC. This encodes CASSQGTSGTYEQYF.

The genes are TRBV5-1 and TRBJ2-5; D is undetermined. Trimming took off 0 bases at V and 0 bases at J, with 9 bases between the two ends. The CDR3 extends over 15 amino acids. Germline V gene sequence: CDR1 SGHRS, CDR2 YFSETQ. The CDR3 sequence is CASSLADSYQETQYF. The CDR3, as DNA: TGCGCCAGCAGCTTGGCCGACTCTTACCAAGAGACCCAGTACTTC.

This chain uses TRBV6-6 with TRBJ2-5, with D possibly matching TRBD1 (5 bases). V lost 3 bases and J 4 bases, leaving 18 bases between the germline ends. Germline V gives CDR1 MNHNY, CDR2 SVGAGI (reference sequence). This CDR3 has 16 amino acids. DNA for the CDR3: TGTGCCAGCAGTTATCTCACAAGGGGTCAGGCAGAGACCCAGTACTTC. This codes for CASSYLTRGQAETQYF.

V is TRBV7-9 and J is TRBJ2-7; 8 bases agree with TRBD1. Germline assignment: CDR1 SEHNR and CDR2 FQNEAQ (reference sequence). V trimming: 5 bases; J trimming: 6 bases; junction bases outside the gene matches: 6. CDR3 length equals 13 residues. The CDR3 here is CASSRTGTAEQYF. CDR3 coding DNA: TGTGCCAGCAGCCGGACAGGGACCGCCGAGCAGTACTTC.

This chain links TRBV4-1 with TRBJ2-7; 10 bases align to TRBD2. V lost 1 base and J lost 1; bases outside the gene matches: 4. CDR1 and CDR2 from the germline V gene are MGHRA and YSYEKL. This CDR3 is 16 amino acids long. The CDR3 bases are TGCGCCAGCAGCCAAGCGGCAGCGGGAGGGTCCTACGAGCAGTACTTC. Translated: CASSQAAAGGSYEQYF.

For the CDR3, the DNA is TGTGCCAGCAGCTCCTCCGGGACTAGCACTTACGAGCAGTACTTC. This codes for CASSSSGTSTYEQYF. V gene TRBV27 combines with J gene TRBJ2-7, with 9 bases matching TRBD2. The CDR3 is 15 amino acids. The junction had 10 bases not matched to a gene; V was cut back by 6 bases and J by 4 bases. CDR1 and CDR2 (germline): MNHEY, SMNVEV (reference sequence).

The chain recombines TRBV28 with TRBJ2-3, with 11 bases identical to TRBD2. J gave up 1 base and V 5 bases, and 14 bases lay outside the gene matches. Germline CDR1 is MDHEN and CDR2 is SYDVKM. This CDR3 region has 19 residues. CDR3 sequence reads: CASSLRSLAGVAGTDTQYF. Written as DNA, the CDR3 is TGTGCCAGCAGTCTCCGTTCACTAGCGGGGGTGGCGGGCACAGATACGCAGTATTTT. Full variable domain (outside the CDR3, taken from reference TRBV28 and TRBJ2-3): DVKVTQSSRYLVKRTGEKVFLECVQDMDHENMFWYRQDPGLGLRLIYFSYDVKMKEKGDIPEGYSVSREKKERFSLILESASTNQTSMYLCASSLRSLAGVAGTDTQYFGPGTRLTVL.

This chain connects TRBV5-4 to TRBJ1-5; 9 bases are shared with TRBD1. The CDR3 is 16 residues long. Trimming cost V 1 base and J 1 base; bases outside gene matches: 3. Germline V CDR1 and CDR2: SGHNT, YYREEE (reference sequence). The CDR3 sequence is CASSLMGTGSNQPQHF. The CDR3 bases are TGTGCCAGCAGCTTGATGGGGACAGGGAGCAATCAGCCCCAGCATTTT.

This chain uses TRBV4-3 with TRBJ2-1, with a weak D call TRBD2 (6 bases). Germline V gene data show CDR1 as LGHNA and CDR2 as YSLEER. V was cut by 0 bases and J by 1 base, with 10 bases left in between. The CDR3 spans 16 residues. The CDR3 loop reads CASSQDGGRSYNEQFF. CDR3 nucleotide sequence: TGCGCCAGCAGCCAAGATGGAGGGAGATCCTACAATGAGCAGTTCTTC.

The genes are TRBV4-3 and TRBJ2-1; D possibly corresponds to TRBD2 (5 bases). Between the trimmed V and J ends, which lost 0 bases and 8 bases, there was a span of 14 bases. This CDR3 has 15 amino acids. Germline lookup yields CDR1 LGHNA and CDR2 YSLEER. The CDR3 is CASSQDRGSEDEQFF. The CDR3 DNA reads TGCGCCAGCAGCCAAGATCGAGGGAGTGAGGATGAGCAGTTCTTC.